This T cell receptor beta chain was obtained from a study of regulatory T cells. Study outcomes and limitations: Treg repertoire restriction varied and was strongest in the two most severe patients. Compared with autologous conventional CD4+ cells and control regulatory cells, CD3G-deficient regulatory T cells showed reduced diversity. Patient repertoires had restricted TRB V-J pairs and skewed V and J usage, most in Tregs.

The primer mix had 52 TRBV and 13 TRBJ primers. Profiled with immunoSEQ multiplex PCR; TCRdb holds only in-frame clones, not every one. The sample holds about 3,900 clones; 80% to 95% are singletons and the top ten take 2.6%. Germline CDR1 MDHEN, CDR2 SYDVKM. V lost 5 bases and J lost 0, with 19 bases in between. This CDR3 has 17 amino acids. Of note for this clone: The antigen is undetermined.

Every patient with CD3G deficiency had evidence of autoimmunity. Sorting split CD4+ cells into CD25-high CD127-low Tregs and CD25-low CD127-high conventional T cells. The sample comprised CD4+ Tregs sorted from blood. The chain recombines TRBV28 with TRBJ1-2, with a tentative D call TRBD1 (5 bases). The receptor was isolated from a child aged 2-15 years with CD3G deficiency. The CDR3 loop is CASSPGVGRFANYGYTF. The CDR3 region has the DNA TGTGCCAGCAGTCCTGGGGTGGGGCGATTTGCTAACTATGGCTACACCTTC.